A single sample gave rise to the 23 T cell receptor beta chains below, sequenced in a study of graft-versus-host responses after intestinal transplantation. The antigens for these receptors are not known. Data came from immunoSEQ multiplex PCR; TCRdb stores just in-frame clones and leaves some out. The table lists about 70,000 clones, nearly 90% of them singletons. Sequenced here: unstimulated CD8+ T cells sorted from spleen or lymph node cells, sampled before transplant. These receptors originate from a human donor who was the organ donor for an intestinal transplant.

The CDR3 spells CASSLFSPSNQPQHF. CDR3 in DNA: TGTGCCAGCAGTTTATTCAGTCCCAGCAATCAGCCCCAGCATTTT. The gene calls are TRBV28 and TRBJ1-5; D gene unclear. CDR3 length equals 15 residues. The V end was cut by 1 base, the J end by 1 base, with 8 bases between. Germline CDR1 and CDR2: MDHEN and SYDVKM. The full variable domain, in which reference TRBV28 and TRBJ1-5 provide the parts outside the CDR3, is DVKVTQSSRYLVKRTGEKVFLECVQDMDHENMFWYRQDPGLGLRLIYFSYDVKMKEKGDIPEGYSVSREKKERFSLILESASTNQTSMYLCASSLFSPSNQPQHFGDGTRLSIL.

The CDR3 sequence: CAISGQGSNTGELFF. In DNA, the CDR3 is TGTGCCATCAGTGGACAGGGTAGCAACACCGGGGAGCTGTTTTTT. The chain joins TRBV10-3 to TRBJ2-2; 7 bases align to TRBD1. V shed 4 bases, J shed 2 bases, and the junction held 4 bases outside the gene matches. CDR3 length equals 15 residues. Germline CDR1 reads ENHRY; CDR2 reads SYGVKD.

The chain uses TRBV27 and TRBJ1-4; perhaps TRBD1 as D (5 bases). Trimming left V 5 bases short and J 4 bases short, with 17 bases between. The V gene's germline CDR1 is MNHEY and CDR2 SMNVEV (reference sequence). The CDR3 extends over 16 amino acids. CDR3 bases: TGTGCCAGCAGTCTCTCAGGGCCGCTGGATAATGAAAAACTGTTTTTT. This codes for CASSLSGPLDNEKLFF.

The gene calls are TRBV5-8 and TRBJ1-5; 7 nucleotides match TRBD1. The CDR3 sequence is 15 residues long. Germline V gene data show CDR1 as SGHTS and CDR2 as YDEGEE. V gave up 3 bases and J gave up 4 bases; unmatched junction bases: 7. CDR3: CASSSGDSSNQPQHF. CDR3 sequence (DNA): TGTGCCAGCAGCTCCGGGGACAGCTCTAATCAGCCCCAGCATTTT.

This chain uses TRBV4-1 with TRBJ2-1; 7 bases align to TRBD2. The CDR3 is made up of 16 amino acids. After removal of 0 bases from V and 4 bases from J, the junction contained 6 bases not matched to a gene. In germline, CDR1 is MGHRA, CDR2 YSYEKL. CDR3 region: CASSQDALAVYNEQFF. DNA for the CDR3: TGCGCCAGCAGCCAAGATGCGCTAGCGGTTTACAATGAGCAGTTCTTC.

J is TRBJ2-1 and V is TRBV4-1; 11 bases are a match to TRBD2. Germline CDR1 is MGHRA and CDR2 is YSYEKL. V was clipped by 3 bases and J by 5 bases; unmatched bases: 6. CDR3 size: 16 residues. CDR3 residues: CASSQATSGVNNEQFF. The CDR3 nucleotides read TGCGCCAGCAGCCAGGCGACTAGCGGGGTCAACAATGAGCAGTTCTTC.

As DNA, the CDR3 is TGTGCCAGCAGCTTGGGCGAAGAAGCTTTCTTT. Residues: CASSLGEEAFF. This rearrangement joins TRBV5-6 to TRBJ1-1; D gene uncertain. V lost 0 bases and J lost 8, with 5 bases in between. The CDR3 extends over 11 amino acids. Germline V gene lookup returns CDR1 SGHDT and CDR2 YYEEEE.

This clone was recorded once. The chain has TRBV6-4 and TRBJ2-1; 13 nucleotides agree with TRBD2. V was clipped by 4 bases and J by 10 bases; unmatched bases: 4. Germline CDR1 reads MRHNA; CDR2 reads SNTAGT. The CDR3 has 14 amino acids. CDR3 bases: TGTGCCAGCAGTGGGGGACTAGCGGGGTACGAGCAGTTCTTC. Protein product: CASSGGLAGYEQFF.

The chain joins TRBV2 to TRBJ1-2; TRBD1 agrees at 8 bases. The V and J ends lost 2 bases and 10 bases, in that order; junction bases with no gene match: 9. The germline CDR1 and CDR2 sequences are SNHLY and FYNNEI. CDR3 size: 14 residues. The CDR3 region is CASSESIQGANYTF. The CDR3 bases are TGTGCCAGCAGTGAAAGCATCCAGGGGGCCAACTACACCTTC.

The chain carries TRBV28 and TRBJ1-1, with D possibly matching TRBD1 (6 bases). Germline V gene lookup returns CDR1 MDHEN and CDR2 SYDVKM. The CDR3 has 14 amino acids. V lost 4 bases and J 1 base, leaving 10 bases between the germline ends. DNA of the CDR3: TGTGCCAGCAGTTCTGAGACAGGGAACACTGAAGCTTTCTTT. The encoded protein is CASSSETGNTEAFF.

The CDR3 nucleotides read TGCGCCAGCAGCCACACTTTAACAGGGGATGGGGCTTTCTTT. As protein: CASSHTLTGDGAFF. The chain recombines TRBV4-1 with TRBJ1-1, with 7 positions matching TRBD1. V trimming: 3 bases; J trimming: 11 bases; junction bases outside the gene matches: 12. CDR1 and CDR2 from the germline V gene are MGHRA and YSYEKL. This CDR3 spans 14 amino acids.

The J gene is TRBJ2-7, the V gene TRBV6-1, with 14 nucleotides matching TRBD2. CDR3 length: 15 residues. CDR1 and CDR2 from the germline V gene are MNHNS and SASEGT. V was pared by 5 bases and J by 2 bases, with 2 bases of the junction left unmatched. The CDR3 loop is CASSLGLAGAYEQYV. The CDR3 DNA follows: TGTGCCAGCAGTCTGGGACTAGCGGGGGCCTACGAGCAGTACGTC.

The chain combines TRBV7-9 with TRBJ1-2; 9 nucleotides align to TRBD1. Looked up from germline, CDR1 is SEHNR and CDR2 is FQNEAQ (reference sequence). The trim removed 5 bases at V and 6 bases at J, leaving 7 bases unmatched. This CDR3 spans 14 amino acids. CDR3 nucleotides: TGTGCCAGCAGCAACACCGGGACAGGGAATGGCTACACCTTC. Translation gives CASSNTGTGNGYTF. The whole variable domain, filled in from reference TRBV7-9 and TRBJ1-2, reads DTGVSQNPRHKITKRGQNVTFRCDPISEHNRLYWYRQTLGQGPEFLTYFQNEAQLEKSRLLSDRFSAERPKGSFSTLEIQRTEQGDSAMYLCASSNTGTGNGYTFGSGTRLTVV.

The gene calls are TRBV14 and TRBJ1-4; D is possibly TRBD1 (6 bases). CDR3 length: 16 amino acids. Germline V gene lookup returns CDR1 SGHDN and CDR2 FVKESK. V gave up 3 bases and J gave up 7 bases, with 18 bases separating them. The CDR3 spells CASSHAGLRGGEKLFF. CDR3 coding DNA: TGTGCCAGCAGCCATGCAGGGTTGAGGGGGGGTGAAAAACTGTTTTTT.

The chain has TRBV7-9 and TRBJ2-1; TRBD1 might be the D (6 bases). V was shortened by 5 bases and J by 8 bases, with 10 bases between the two germline ends. The CDR3 extends over 12 amino acids. CDR1 and CDR2 from the germline V gene are SEHNR and FQNEAQ (reference sequence). DNA of the CDR3: TGTGCCAGCAGCCAGACAGGTTATGAGCAGTTCTTC. Translating it yields CASSQTGYEQFF.

The V and J genes are TRBV7-2 and TRBJ2-7, with D unresolved. The germline gives CDR1 SGHTA, CDR2 FQGNSA. The CDR3 covers 15 residues. V lost 3 bases and J 1 base, leaving 13 bases between the germline ends. CDR3 region: CASSLGSYPSYEQYV. As DNA, the CDR3 is TGTGCCAGCAGCTTGGGTAGCTACCCTTCCTACGAGCAGTACGTC.

This clone was found once. As DNA, the CDR3 is TGTGCCAGCAGCGCCCACAGGGAAGGCTCCTATAATTCACCCCTCCACTTT. It codes for CASSAHREGSYNSPLHF. V is TRBV9 and J is TRBJ1-6; D is perhaps TRBD1 (6 bases). Germline CDR1 is SGDLS and CDR2 is YYNGEE. The ends were cut back, 3 bases at V and 0 bases at J, with 13 bases in the middle. The CDR3 has 17 amino acids.

This sequence joins TRBV29-1 and TRBJ2-2; perhaps TRBD1 as D (5 bases). CDR3 length equals 11 residues. Trimming took off 7 bases at V and 6 bases at J, with 9 bases between the two ends. CDR1 is SQVTM and CDR2 is ANQGSEA in the germline V gene. The CDR3 reads CSAQGPGELFF. The CDR3, as DNA: TGCAGCGCCCAGGGTCCCGGGGAGCTGTTTTTT.

This chain uses TRBV2 with TRBJ2-5, with TRBD2 as a possible D gene (6 bases). This CDR3 has 16 residues. Trimming left V 4 bases short and J 4 bases short, with 19 bases between. Germline V CDR1 and CDR2: SNHLY, FYNNEI. The CDR3, as DNA: TGTGCCAGCAGTGGGGATCTGTGGGACGGGGGAGAGACCCAGTACTTC. Its translation is CASSGDLWDGGETQYF. Looking up the rest from reference TRBV2 and TRBJ2-5 gives the full variable domain: EPEVTQTPSHQVTQMGQEVILRCVPISNHLYFYWYRQILGQKVEFLVSFYNNEISEKSEIFDDQFSVERPDGSNFTLKIRSTKLEDSAMYFCASSGDLWDGGETQYFGPGTRLLVL.

This clone was detected once. The chain is built from TRBV27 and TRBJ2-7; TRBD2 matches 8 bases. V was clipped by 1 base and J by 3 bases; unmatched bases: 5. Germline CDR1 and CDR2: MNHEY and SMNVEV (reference sequence). The CDR3 spans 15 residues. The DNA for the CDR3 is TGTGCCAGCAGTTTATACTCCGGGGGGGGCTACGAGCAGTACGTC. It codes for CASSLYSGGGYEQYV.

The chain recombines TRBV5-1 with TRBJ2-1; 7 nucleotides align to TRBD2. V lost 0 bases and J lost 0; bases outside the gene matches: 0. CDR3 length: 15 residues. In germline, CDR1 is SGHRS, CDR2 YFSETQ. This chain's CDR3 is CASSLGGSSYNEQFF. CDR3 nucleotides: TGCGCCAGCAGCTTGGGCGGGAGCTCCTACAATGAGCAGTTCTTC. Supplemented by reference TRBV5-1 and TRBJ2-1, the full variable domain reads KAGVTQTPRYLIKTRGQQVTLSCSPISGHRSVSWYQQTPGQGLQFLFEYFSETQRNKGNFPGRFSGRQFSNSRSEMNVSTLELGDSALYLCASSLGGSSYNEQFFGPGTRLTVL.

The rearrangement links TRBV7-3 to TRBJ1-2; 8 bases align to TRBD1. CDR1 is SGHTA, CDR2 FQGTGA, per germline. The CDR3 spans 15 residues. With 2 bases clipped from V and 6 bases from J, the junction kept 8 bases outside the gene matches. The CDR3 reads CASSLWPGQENGYTF. The CDR3 DNA follows: TGTGCCAGCAGCTTATGGCCGGGACAGGAGAATGGCTACACCTTC. Full variable domain (remainder filled in from reference TRBV7-3 and TRBJ1-2): GAGVSQTPSNKVTEKGKYVELRCDPISGHTALYWYRQSLGQGPEFLIYFQGTGAADDSGLPNDRFFAVRPEGSVSTLKIQRTERGDSAVYLCASSLWPGQENGYTFGSGTRLTVV.

This chain links TRBV27 with TRBJ2-3; a weak D match, TRBD2 (6 bases). The CDR3 is 13 residues long. V lost 3 bases and J lost 7, with 11 bases in between. CDR1 is MNHEY, CDR2 SMNVEV, per germline (reference sequence). CDR3 nucleotide sequence: TGTGCCAGCAGTTTCCTCCTAGCGAATACGCAGTATTTT. It encodes CASSFLLANTQYF.